Listed below are T cell receptor beta chains from one sample, sequenced in a study of CD8 T cells in ankylosing spondylitis. MiXCR, applied by TCRdb to the 5' RACE reads, yields one record per CDR3 protein. The sample holds about 240,000 distinct CDR3 sequences, 8% to 9.5% seen once. The sequenced material came from blood, either unsorted or a sorted T cell fraction (not recorded which). All receptors derive from a male donor with ankylosing spondylitis or in good health (not recorded which). CDR3s include the opening cysteine and the closing phenylalanine or tryptophan. The D gene is left open where the match is weak. Some rows mark clone size as missing; the rest say once, few, many or name a class of expanded clone.

TRBJ2-1 | NA | TRBD2 | TRBV5-6 | TGTGCCAGCAGCGTGGCGGGGGGGCAGTACAATGAGCAGTTCTTC | CASSVAGGQYNEQFF
TRBJ1-5 | many | NA | TRBV29-1 | TGCAGCGTTGAAAAAGGGAGTGGGCAGCCCCAGCATTTT | CSVEKGSGQPQHF
TRBJ2-7 | many | NA | TRBV7-9 | TGTGCCAGCAGCACCTCTAGCTCTGACAGGACCCACGAGCAGTACTTC | CASSTSSSDRTHEQYF
TRBJ2-5 | few | TRBD2 | TRBV30 | TGTGCCTGGAGTGAGGGGACTAGCGGGCCCCAAGAGACCCAGTACTTC | CAWSEGTSGPQETQYF
TRBJ1-1 | many | NA | TRBV12-3/TRBV12-4 | TGTGCCAGCAGCCCCGCCAGGGGTAACACTGAAGCTTTCTTT | CASSPARGNTEAFF
TRBJ2-2 | many | NA | TRBV10-3 | TGTGCCATCAGTGAGTTAGACTCGAACACCGGGGAGCTGTTTTTT | CAISELDSNTGELFF
TRBJ1-1 | many | NA | TRBV12-3/TRBV12-4 | TGTGCCAGCAGTTTAAGGGAAGTAAACACTGAAGCTTTCTTT | CASSLREVNTEAFF
TRBJ2-1 | few | NA | TRBV5-1 | TGCGCCAGCGGAGGGGACCGCCTCAATGAGCAGTTCTTC | CASGGDRLNEQFF
TRBJ2-7 | few | TRBD2 | TRBV9 | TGTGCCAGCAGCGTAGGCGGGGGGCACTCTGACGAGCAGTACTTC | CASSVGGGHSDEQYF
TRBJ1-2 | many | NA | TRBV3-1 | TGTGCCAGCAGCCAAGGGATGGGAGGGGCGCAATATGGCTACACCTTC | CASSQGMGGAQYGYTF
TRBJ2-1 | many | NA | TRBV3-1 | TGTGCCAGCAGCCAAGATCCTGGGGGGCGGAAGCAGTTCTTC | CASSQDPGGRKQFF
TRBJ2-2 | many | TRBD1 | TRBV12-3/TRBV12-4 | TGTGCCAGCAGTCTTCGGACAGGGCGAGACACCGGGGAGCTGTTTTTT | CASSLRTGRDTGELFF
TRBJ2-7 | many | NA | TRBV12-3/TRBV12-4 | TGTGCCAGCAGCCTCACTGGCTACGAGCAGTACTTC | CASSLTGYEQYF
TRBJ2-5 | NA | TRBD1 | TRBV18 | TGTGCCAGCTCACGACAGGGCCCGGGGCAAGAGACCCAGTACTTC | CASSRQGPGQETQYF
TRBJ1-2 | few | NA | TRBV7-2 | TGTGCCAGCAGCCACAGGGAGGGGGGCTACACCTTC | CASSHREGGYTF
TRBJ1-1 | many | TRBD1 | TRBV7-9 | TGTGCCAGCAGCTTCACCGGGACAGGGACTACTGAAGCTTTCTTT | CASSFTGTGTTEAFF
TRBJ1-2 | many | NA | TRBV20-1 | TGCAGTGCTAGCCCCCCGATTCTAAACTATGGCTACACCTTC | CSASPPILNYGYTF
TRBJ2-1 | many | TRBD2 | TRBV6-5 | TGTGCCAGCAGTTACTTGAGCGGGGGATTACGCAATGAGCAGTTCTTC | CASSYLSGGLRNEQFF
TRBJ2-7 | many | NA | TRBV7-2 | TGTGCCAGCAGCCCTTACGACAGGTGGGACTACGAGCAGTACTTC | CASSPYDRWDYEQYF
TRBJ2-7 | many | TRBD2 | TRBV29-1 | TGCAGCGTTGAGGGTGCGGGAGGAGCTGAGCAGTACTTC | CSVEGAGGAEQYF
TRBJ1-1 | many | NA | TRBV7-8 | TGTGCCAGCAGCTTAAAAGAGGTGATGAACACTGAAGCTTTCTTT | CASSLKEVMNTEAFF
TRBJ1-3 | many | NA | TRBV5-5 | TGTGCCAGCAGCACCGGGACGTTCAGAAACACCATATATTTT | CASSTGTFRNTIYF
TRBJ2-5 | many | NA | TRBV12-3/TRBV12-4 | TGTGCCAGCACCACCGAGTGGGATCGGAAGACCCAGTACTTC | CASTTEWDRKTQYF
TRBJ2-5 | many | NA | TRBV2 | TGTGCCAGCAGGGTAGGGGGACACCAAGAGACCCAGTACTTC | CASRVGGHQETQYF
TRBJ1-5 | many | TRBD1 | TRBV27 | TGTGCCAGCAGTCTCTATGGACAGGGAAGGGGCGGGCCCCAGCATTTT | CASSLYGQGRGGPQHF
TRBJ2-1 | few | TRBD2 | TRBV18 | TGTGCCAGCTCACCAGCGGCTAGCGGGGTAAATGAGCAGTTCTTC | CASSPAASGVNEQFF
TRBJ2-3 | NA | NA | TRBV7-2 | TGTGCCAGCAGCGCCAGGCAGCGCACAGATACGCAGTATTTT | CASSARQRTDTQYF
TRBJ1-1 | many | TRBD1 | TRBV29-1 | TGCAGCGTTTGGACAGGGGGTTACACTGAAGCTTTCTTT | CSVWTGGYTEAFF
TRBJ2-5 | few | NA | TRBV6-4 | TGTGCCCCGGGGTACCAAGAGACCCAGTACTTC | CAPGYQETQYF
TRBJ2-1 | many | NA | TRBV29-1 | TGCAGCGCTGGAAGCTCCTACAATGAGCAGTTCTTC | CSAGSSYNEQFF
TRBJ1-2 | many | NA | TRBV25-1 | TGTGCCAGCAGGGACACTCTTAACTATGGCTACACCTTC | CASRDTLNYGYTF
TRBJ2-1 | many | NA | TRBV20-1 | TGCAGTGCCCCGAGGGAGGGGGCAATGTTCAATGAGCAGTTCTTC | CSAPREGAMFNEQFF
TRBJ1-1 | NA | NA | TRBV5-1 | TGCGCCAGCAGCCCTAACCGGGAAACTGAAGCTTTCTTT | CASSPNRETEAFF
TRBJ2-5 | NA | TRBD1 | TRBV6-5 | TGTGCCAGCAGTTACGGGTGGGGCAGGGGGGAGACCCAGTACTTC | CASSYGWGRGETQYF
TRBJ1-5 | many | NA | TRBV6-5 | TGTGCCAGCAGTTACTCGTACAGAAGCAATCAGCCCCAGCATTTT | CASSYSYRSNQPQHF